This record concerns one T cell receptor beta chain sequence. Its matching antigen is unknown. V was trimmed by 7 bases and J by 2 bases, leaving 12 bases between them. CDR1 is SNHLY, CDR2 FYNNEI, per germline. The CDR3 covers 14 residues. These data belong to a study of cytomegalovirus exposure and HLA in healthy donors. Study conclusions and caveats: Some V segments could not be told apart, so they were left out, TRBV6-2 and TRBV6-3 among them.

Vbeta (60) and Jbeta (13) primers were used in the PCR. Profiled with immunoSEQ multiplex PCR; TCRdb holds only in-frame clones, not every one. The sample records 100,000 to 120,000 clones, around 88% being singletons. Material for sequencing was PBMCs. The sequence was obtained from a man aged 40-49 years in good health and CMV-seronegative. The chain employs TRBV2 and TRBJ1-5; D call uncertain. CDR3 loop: CASTSGRGNQPQHF. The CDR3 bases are TGTGCCAGCACCTCCGGGAGGGGCAATCAGCCCCAGCATTTT.